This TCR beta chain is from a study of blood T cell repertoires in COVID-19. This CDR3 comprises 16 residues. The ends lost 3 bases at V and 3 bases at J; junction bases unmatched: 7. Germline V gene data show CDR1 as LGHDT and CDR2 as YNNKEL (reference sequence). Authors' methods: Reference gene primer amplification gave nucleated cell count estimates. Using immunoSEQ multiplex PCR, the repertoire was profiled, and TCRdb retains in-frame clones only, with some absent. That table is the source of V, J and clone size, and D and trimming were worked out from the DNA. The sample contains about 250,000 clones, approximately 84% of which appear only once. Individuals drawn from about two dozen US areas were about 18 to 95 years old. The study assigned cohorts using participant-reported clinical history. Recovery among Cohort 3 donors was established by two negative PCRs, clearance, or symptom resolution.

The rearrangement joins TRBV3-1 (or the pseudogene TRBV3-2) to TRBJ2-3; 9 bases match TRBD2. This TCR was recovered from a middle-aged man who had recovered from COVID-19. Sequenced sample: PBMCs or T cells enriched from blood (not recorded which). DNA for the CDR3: TGTGCCAGCAGCCACACAGCGGGGGGCGGGACAGATACGCAGTATTTT. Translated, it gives CASSHTAGGGTDTQYF.